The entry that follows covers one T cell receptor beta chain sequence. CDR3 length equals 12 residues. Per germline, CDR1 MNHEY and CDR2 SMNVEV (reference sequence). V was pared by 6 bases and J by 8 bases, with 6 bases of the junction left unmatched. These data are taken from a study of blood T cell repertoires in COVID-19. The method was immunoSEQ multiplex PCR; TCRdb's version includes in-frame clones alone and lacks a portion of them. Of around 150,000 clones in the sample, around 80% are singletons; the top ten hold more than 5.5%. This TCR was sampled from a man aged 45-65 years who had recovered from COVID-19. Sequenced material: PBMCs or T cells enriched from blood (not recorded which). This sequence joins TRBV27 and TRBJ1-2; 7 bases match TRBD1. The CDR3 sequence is CASSQYRGGYTF. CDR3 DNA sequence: TGTGCCAGCAGCCAATACAGGGGAGGCTACACCTTC.